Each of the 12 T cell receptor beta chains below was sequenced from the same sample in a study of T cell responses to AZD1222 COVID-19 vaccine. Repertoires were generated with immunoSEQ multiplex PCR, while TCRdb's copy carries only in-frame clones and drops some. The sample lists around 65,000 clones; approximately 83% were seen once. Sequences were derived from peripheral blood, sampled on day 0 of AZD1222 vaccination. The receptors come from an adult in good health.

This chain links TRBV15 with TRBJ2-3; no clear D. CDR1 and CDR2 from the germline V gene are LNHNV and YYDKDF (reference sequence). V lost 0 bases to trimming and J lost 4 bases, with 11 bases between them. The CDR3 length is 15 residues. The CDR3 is CATSRDRRLADTQYF. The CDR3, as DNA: TGTGCCACCAGCAGAGATAGACGTTTGGCAGATACGCAGTATTTT.

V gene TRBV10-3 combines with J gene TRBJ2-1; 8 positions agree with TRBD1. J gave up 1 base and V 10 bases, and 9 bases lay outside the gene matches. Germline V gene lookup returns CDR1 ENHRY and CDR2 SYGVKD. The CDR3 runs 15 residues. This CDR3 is CANAQTGESYNEQFF. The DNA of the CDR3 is TGTGCCAACGCGCAGACAGGGGAATCCTACAATGAGCAGTTCTTC.

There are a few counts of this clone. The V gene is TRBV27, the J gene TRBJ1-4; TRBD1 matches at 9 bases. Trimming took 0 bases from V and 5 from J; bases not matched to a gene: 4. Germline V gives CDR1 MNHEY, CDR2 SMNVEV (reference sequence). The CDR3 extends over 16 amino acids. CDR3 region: CASSLSGTGRNEKLFF. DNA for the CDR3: TGTGCCAGCAGTTTATCCGGGACAGGGCGGAATGAAAAACTGTTTTTT.

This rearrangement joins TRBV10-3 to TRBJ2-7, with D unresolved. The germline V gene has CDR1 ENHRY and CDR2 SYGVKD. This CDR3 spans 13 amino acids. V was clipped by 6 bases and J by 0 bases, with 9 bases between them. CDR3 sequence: CAISADISYEQYF. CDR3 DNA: TGTGCCATCAGCGCCGACATCTCCTACGAGCAGTACTTC.

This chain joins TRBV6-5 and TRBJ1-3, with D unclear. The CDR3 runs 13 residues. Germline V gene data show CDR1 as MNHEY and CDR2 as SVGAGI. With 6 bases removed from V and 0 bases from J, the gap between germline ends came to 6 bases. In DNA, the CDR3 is TGTGCCAGCAGAGGCGGCTCTGGAAACACCATATATTTT. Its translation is CASRGGSGNTIYF.

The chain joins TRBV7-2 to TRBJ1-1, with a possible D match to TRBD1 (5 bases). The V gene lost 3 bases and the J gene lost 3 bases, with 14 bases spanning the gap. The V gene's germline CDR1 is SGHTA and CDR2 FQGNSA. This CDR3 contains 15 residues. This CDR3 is CASSFPPGGDTEAFF. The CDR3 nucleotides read TGTGCCAGCAGCTTTCCGCCCGGGGGGGACACTGAAGCTTTCTTT.

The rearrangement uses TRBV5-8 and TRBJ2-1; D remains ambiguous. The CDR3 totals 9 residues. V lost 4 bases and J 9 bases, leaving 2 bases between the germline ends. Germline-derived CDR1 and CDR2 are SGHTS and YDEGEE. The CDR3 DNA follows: TGTGCCAGCAGCCCTGAGCAGTTCTTC. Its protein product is CASSPEQFF.

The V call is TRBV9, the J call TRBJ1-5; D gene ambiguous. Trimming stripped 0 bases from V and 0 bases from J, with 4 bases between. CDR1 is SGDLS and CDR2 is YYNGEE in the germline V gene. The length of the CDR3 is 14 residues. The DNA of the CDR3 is TGTGCCAGCAGCGTAGGAGTTAGCAATCAGCCCCAGCATTTT. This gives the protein CASSVGVSNQPQHF.

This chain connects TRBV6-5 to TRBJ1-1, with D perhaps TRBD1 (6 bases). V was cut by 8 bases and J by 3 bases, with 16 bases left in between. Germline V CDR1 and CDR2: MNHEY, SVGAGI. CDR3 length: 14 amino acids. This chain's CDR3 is CASRHREGDTEAFF. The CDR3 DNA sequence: TGTGCCAGCCGCCACAGGGAGGGGGACACTGAAGCTTTCTTT.

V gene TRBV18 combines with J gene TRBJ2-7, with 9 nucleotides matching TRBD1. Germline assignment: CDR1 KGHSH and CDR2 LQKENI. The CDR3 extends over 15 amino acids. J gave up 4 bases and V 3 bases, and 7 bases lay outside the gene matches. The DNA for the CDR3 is TGTGCCAGCTCACCCGGGACAGGGTTTATGTACGAGCAGTACTTC. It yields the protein CASSPGTGFMYEQYF.

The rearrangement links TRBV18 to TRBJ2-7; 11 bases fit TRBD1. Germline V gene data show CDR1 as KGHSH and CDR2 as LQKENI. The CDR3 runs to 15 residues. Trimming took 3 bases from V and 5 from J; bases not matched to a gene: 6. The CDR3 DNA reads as TGTGCCAGCTCACCTCTCGGGACAGGGGGGGACGAGCAGTACTTC. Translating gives CASSPLGTGGDEQYF. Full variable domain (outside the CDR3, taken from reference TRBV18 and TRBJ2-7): NAGVMQNPRHLVRRRGQEARLRCSPMKGHSHVYWYRQLPEEGLKFMVYLQKENIIDESGMPKERFSAEFPKEGPSILRIQQVVRGDSAAYFCASSPLGTGGDEQYFGPGTRLTVT.

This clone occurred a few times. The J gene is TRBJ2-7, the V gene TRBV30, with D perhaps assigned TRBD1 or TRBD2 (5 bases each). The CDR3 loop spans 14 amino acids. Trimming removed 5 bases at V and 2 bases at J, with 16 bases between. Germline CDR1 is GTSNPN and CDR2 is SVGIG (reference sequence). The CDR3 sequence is CAWGTGTATYEQYF. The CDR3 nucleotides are TGTGCCTGGGGAACCGGGACGGCTACCTACGAGCAGTACTTC.